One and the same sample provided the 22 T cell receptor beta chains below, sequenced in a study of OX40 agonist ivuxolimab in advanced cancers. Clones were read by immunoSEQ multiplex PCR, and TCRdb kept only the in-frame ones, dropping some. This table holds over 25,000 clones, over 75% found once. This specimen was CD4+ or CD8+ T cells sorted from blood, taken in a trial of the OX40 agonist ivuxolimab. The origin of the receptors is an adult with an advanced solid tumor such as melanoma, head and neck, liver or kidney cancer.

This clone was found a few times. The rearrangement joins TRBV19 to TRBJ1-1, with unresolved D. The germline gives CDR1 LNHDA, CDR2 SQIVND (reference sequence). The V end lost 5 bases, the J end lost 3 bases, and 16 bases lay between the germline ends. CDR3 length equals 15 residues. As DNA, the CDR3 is TGTGCCAGTAGTCCGAGGATTTCGGAATACACTGAAGCTTTCTTT. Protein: CASSPRISEYTEAFF.

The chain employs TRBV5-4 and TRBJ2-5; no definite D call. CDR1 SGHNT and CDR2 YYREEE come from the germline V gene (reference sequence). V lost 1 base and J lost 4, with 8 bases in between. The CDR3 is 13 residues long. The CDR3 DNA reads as TGTGCCAGCAGCTTGTCGGGTGGAGAGACCCAGTACTTC. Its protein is CASSLSGGETQYF.

The CDR3 here is CASSYSTSGGYTF. For the CDR3, the DNA is TGTGCCAGCAGTTATAGTACCTCGGGAGGCTACACCTTC. The J gene is TRBJ1-2, the V gene TRBV6-5; D is ambiguous. The CDR3 has 13 residues. The ends were cut back, 3 bases at V and 8 bases at J, with 13 bases in the middle. Looked up from germline, CDR1 is MNHEY and CDR2 is SVGAGI.

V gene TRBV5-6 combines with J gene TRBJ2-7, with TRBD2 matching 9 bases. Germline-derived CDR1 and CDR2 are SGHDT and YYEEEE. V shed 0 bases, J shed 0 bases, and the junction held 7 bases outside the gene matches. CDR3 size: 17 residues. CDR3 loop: CASSLAASGIHSYEQYF. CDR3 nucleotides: TGTGCCAGCAGCTTGGCCGCTAGCGGGATTCACTCCTACGAGCAGTACTTC.

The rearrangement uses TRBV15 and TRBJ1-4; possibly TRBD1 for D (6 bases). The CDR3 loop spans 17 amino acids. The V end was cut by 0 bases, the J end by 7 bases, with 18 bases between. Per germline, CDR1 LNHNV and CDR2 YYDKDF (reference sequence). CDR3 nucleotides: TGTGCCACCAGCAGAGATAGGGGGGCGGCCGGGGCTGAAAAACTGTTTTTT. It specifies CATSRDRGAAGAEKLFF. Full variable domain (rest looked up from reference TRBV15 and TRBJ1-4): DAMVIQNPRYQVTQFGKPVTLSCSQTLNHNVMYWYQQKSSQAPKLLFHYYDKDFNNEADTPDNFQSRRPNTSFCFLDIRSPGLGDTAMYLCATSRDRGAAGAEKLFFGSGTQLSVL.

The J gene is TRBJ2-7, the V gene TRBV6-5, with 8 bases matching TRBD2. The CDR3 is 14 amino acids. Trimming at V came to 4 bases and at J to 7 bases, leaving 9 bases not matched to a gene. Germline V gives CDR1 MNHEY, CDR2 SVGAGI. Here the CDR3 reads CASSWASGSLEQYF. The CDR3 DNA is TGTGCCAGCAGTTGGGCAAGCGGGAGTCTTGAGCAGTACTTC.

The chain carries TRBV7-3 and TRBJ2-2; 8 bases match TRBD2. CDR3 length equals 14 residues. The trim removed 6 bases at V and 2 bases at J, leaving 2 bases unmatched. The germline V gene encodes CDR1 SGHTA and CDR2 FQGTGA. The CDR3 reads CASRLAENTGELFF. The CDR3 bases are TGTGCCAGCAGACTAGCGGAAAACACCGGGGAGCTGTTTTTT.

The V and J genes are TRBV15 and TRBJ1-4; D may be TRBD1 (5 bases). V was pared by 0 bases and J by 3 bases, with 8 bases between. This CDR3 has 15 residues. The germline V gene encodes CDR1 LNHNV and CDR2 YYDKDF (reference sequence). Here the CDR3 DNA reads TGTGCCACCAGCAGAGACAGGGCTTCTAATGAAAAACTGTTTTTT. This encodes CATSRDRASNEKLFF. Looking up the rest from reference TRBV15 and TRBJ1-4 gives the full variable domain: DAMVIQNPRYQVTQFGKPVTLSCSQTLNHNVMYWYQQKSSQAPKLLFHYYDKDFNNEADTPDNFQSRRPNTSFCFLDIRSPGLGDTAMYLCATSRDRASNEKLFFGSGTQLSVL.

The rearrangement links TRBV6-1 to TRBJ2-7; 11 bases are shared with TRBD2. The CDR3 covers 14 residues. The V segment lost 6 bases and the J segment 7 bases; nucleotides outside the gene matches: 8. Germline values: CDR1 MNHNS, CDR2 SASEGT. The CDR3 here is CASSHTSGGREQYF. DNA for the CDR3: TGTGCCAGCAGCCACACTAGCGGGGGCAGAGAGCAGTACTTC.

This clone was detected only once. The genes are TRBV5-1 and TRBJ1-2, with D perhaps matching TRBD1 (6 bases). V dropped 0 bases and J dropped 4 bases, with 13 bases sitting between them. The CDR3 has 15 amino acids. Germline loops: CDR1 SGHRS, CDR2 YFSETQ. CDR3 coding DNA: TGCGCCAGCAGCTTGGAGGAAGGGGGAGTCTATGGCTACACCTTC. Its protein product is CASSLEEGGVYGYTF.

CDR3 protein: CASSKIRGTGWHWGYTF. The CDR3 DNA reads as TGTGCCAGCAGCAAAATACGGGGGACAGGGTGGCATTGGGGCTACACCTTC. The chain uses TRBV21-1 and TRBJ1-2; the table gives TRBD1 as D, unverified against the DNA. TRBV21-1 counts as a pseudogene. The CDR3 runs 17 residues.

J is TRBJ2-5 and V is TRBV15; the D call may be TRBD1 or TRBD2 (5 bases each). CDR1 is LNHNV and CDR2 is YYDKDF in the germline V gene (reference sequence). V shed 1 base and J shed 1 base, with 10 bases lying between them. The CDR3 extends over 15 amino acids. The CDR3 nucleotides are TGTGCCACCAGCAGAGGGCCGGGGCTCCAAGAGACCCAGTACTTC. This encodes CATSRGPGLQETQYF.

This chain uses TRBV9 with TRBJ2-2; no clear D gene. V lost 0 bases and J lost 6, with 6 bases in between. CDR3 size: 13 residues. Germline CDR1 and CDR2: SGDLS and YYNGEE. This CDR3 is CASSVGGSGELFF. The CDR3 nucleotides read TGTGCCAGCAGCGTAGGTGGGTCCGGGGAGCTGTTTTTT.

The CDR3 sequence is CSVEDSDRKTYNEQFF. The CDR3 coding sequence is TGCAGCGTTGAAGATAGTGACCGAAAGACCTACAATGAGCAGTTCTTC. The chain uses TRBV29-1 and TRBJ2-1; D is undetermined. The CDR3 is 16 residues long. Trimming shortened V by 0 bases and J by 2 bases, and 14 bases separated the two germline ends. Germline V CDR1 and CDR2: SQVTM, ANQGSEA.

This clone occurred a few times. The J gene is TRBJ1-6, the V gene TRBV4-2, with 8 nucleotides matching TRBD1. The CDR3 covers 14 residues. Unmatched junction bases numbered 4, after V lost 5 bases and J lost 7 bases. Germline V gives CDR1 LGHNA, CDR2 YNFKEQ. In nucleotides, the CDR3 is TGTGCCAGCAGCGAAGGACAGGGCAATTCACCCCTCCACTTT. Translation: CASSEGQGNSPLHF.

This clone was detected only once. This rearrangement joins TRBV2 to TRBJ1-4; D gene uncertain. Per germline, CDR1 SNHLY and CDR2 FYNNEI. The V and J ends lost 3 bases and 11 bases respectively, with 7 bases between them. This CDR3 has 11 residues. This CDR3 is CASSEIGKLFF. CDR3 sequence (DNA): TGTGCCAGCAGTGAGATCGGGAAACTGTTTTTT.

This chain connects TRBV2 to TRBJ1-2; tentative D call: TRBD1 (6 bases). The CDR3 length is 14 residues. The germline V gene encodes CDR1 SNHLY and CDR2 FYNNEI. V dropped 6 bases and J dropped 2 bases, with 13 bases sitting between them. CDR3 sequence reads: CASRQQGANYGYTF. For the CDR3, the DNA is TGTGCCAGCAGACAACAGGGTGCCAACTATGGCTACACCTTC.

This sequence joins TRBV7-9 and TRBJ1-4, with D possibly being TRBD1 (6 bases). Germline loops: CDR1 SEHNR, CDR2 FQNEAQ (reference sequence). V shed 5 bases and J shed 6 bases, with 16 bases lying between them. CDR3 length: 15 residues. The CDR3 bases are TGTGCCAGCAGCACCACAGGGAATTCAGATGAAAAACTGTTTTTT. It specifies CASSTTGNSDEKLFF.

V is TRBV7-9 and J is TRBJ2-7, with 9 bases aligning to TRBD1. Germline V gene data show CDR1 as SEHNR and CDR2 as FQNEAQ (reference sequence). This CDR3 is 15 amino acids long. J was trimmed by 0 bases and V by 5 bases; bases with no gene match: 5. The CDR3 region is CASSPGTGRSYEQYF. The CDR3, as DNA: TGTGCCAGCAGCCCAGGGACAGGGCGCTCCTACGAGCAGTACTTC.

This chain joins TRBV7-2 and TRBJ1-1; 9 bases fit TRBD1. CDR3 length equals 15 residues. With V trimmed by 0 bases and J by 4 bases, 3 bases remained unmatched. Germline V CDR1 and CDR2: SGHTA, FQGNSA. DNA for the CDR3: TGTGCCAGCAGCTTAGCCAAGACAGGGGGCACTGAAGCTTTCTTT. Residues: CASSLAKTGGTEAFF. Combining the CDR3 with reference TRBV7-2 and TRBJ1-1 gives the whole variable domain GAGVSQSPSNKVTEKGKDVELRCDPISGHTALYWYRQSLGQGLEFLIYFQGNSAPDKSGLPSDRFSAERTGGSVSTLTIQRTQQEDSAVYLCASSLAKTGGTEAFFGQGTRLTVV.

CDR3 protein: CASSVRGDTGELFF. The CDR3 nucleotides read TGTGCCAGCAGTGTTAGGGGGGACACCGGGGAGCTGTTTTTT. The V call is TRBV6-6, the J call TRBJ2-2; D may be TRBD1 or TRBD2 (6 bases each). This CDR3 spans 14 amino acids. Germline loops: CDR1 MNHNY, CDR2 SVGAGI (reference sequence). The V gene lost 5 bases and the J gene lost 3 bases, with 10 bases spanning the gap.

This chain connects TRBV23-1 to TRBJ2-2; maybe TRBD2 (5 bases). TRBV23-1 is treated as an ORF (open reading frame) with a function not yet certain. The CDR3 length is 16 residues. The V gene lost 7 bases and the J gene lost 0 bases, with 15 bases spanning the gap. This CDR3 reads CASIETAGTNTGELFF. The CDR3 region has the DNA TGCGCCAGCATCGAAACGGCGGGTACGAACACCGGGGAGCTGTTTTTT.